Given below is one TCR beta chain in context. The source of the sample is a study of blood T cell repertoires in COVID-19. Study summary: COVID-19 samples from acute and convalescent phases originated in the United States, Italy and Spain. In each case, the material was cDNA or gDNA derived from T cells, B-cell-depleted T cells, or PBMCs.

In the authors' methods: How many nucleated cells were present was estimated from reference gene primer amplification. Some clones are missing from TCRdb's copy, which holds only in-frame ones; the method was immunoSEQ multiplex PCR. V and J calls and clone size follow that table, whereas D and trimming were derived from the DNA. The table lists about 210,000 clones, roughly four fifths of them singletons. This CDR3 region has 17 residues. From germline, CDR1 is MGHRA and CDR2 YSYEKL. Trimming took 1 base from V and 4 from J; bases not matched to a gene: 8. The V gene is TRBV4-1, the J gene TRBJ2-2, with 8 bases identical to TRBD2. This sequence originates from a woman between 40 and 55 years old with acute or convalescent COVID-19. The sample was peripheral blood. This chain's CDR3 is CASSQGVAGGLTGELFF. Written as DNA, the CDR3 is TGCGCCAGCAGCCAAGGGGTCGCGGGAGGACTCACCGGGGAGCTGTTTTTT.